This entry describes one T cell receptor beta chain. Antigen unknown. Germline CDR1 SNHLY, CDR2 FYNNEI. V lost 4 bases to trimming and J lost 2 bases, with 11 bases between them. CDR3 length: 15 residues. Sequencing sought depths of 1 in 200,000 to 1 in 1 million T cells. Only in-frame clones appear in the TCRdb table, and some are missing; sequencing was by immunoSEQ multiplex PCR. There are approximately 210,000 clones in the sample; over 55% occur only once, and about an eighth lies in the top ten. The sample belongs to a study of cytotoxic CD8 clonotypes in ibrutinib-treated CLL. Study findings and constraints: Clonality (at baseline) was higher than in age-matched healthy donors and tracked circulating CD8+ T-cell counts.

This TCR was sampled from a human donor with chronic lymphocytic leukemia. V and J are TRBV2 and TRBJ2-2, with D uncertain. Material: PBMCs, obtained after 24 months of ibrutinib treatment. The CDR3 region has the DNA TGTGCCAGCAGTGCGAGGAACATAAACACCGGGGAGCTGTTTTTT. Its translation is CASSARNINTGELFF.